Shown below are 10 T cell receptor beta chains from a single sample sequenced in a study of blood T cells in healthy people across ages. It was with a sample-barcoded 5' primer and a J-beta primer mix that a second PCR of about 6 to 12 cycles was run. MiXCR, run by TCRdb on the 5' RACE reads, gives a single entry per CDR3 protein. This sample carries over 600,000 distinct CDR3 sequences, 20% to 25% of them seen once, and the ten largest clones take roughly 3.7%. Sequencing was carried out using blood. The receptors originated from a man between 65 and 85 years old in good health.

Only a few counts were recorded for this clonotype. The chain is built from TRBV28 and TRBJ2-5; D unresolved. Near its end, the DNA agrees better with TRBJ2-1, so the J call may be wrong. Germline lookup yields CDR1 MDHEN and CDR2 SYDVKM. CDR3 length: 16 residues. The CDR3 nucleotides read TGTGCCAGCAACACAGCGTCGGACCCCCCTTACAATGAGCAGTTCTTC. It encodes CASNTASDPPYNEQFF.

This clonotype has at least ten counts. The chain combines TRBV7-3 with TRBJ2-5; 14 bases line up with TRBD2. Matching the DNA end better, TRBJ2-1 makes the J call doubtful. This CDR3 is built from 15 residues. Germline V lookup: CDR1 SGHTA, CDR2 FQGTGA. Here the CDR3 DNA reads TGTGCCAGCAGCTTAACGGGGACTAGCGGGAGTAAGCAGTTCTTC. Protein product: CASSLTGTSGSKQFF.

J is TRBJ1-4 and V is TRBV7-2; D remains unclear. V lost 1 base to trimming and J lost 0 bases, with 15 bases between them. This CDR3 is built from 18 residues. CDR1 SGHTA and CDR2 FQGNSA come from the germline V gene. CDR3 coding DNA: TGTGCCAGCAGCTTAGGTTATGGCCGCATAACAACTAATGAAAAACTGTTTTTT. Encoded protein: CASSLGYGRITTNEKLFF.

The CDR3 bases are TGTGCCACCACCCTAGACAGGGTGAACACTGAAGCTTTCTTT. Its translation is CATTLDRVNTEAFF. The chain uses TRBV15 and TRBJ1-1; TRBD1 matches at 7 bases. Trimming removed 7 bases from V and 0 bases from J; junction bases left unmatched: 5. Germline V gene data show CDR1 as LNHNV and CDR2 as YYDKDF (reference sequence). This CDR3 is built from 14 residues.

There are many counts of this clonotype. This sequence joins TRBV7-9 and TRBJ2-3; D remains ambiguous. The CDR3 length is 11 residues. Germline CDR1 SEHNR, CDR2 FQNEAQ (reference sequence). Trimming removed 5 bases from V and 3 bases from J, with 3 bases in between. CDR3: CASSATDTQYF. In DNA, the CDR3 is TGTGCCAGCAGCGCAACAGATACGCAGTATTTT.

This clonotype has more than one count but fewer than ten. The V call is TRBV10-3, the J call TRBJ2-5; D gene ambiguous. This CDR3 spans 12 amino acids. Trimming removed 4 bases from V and 5 bases from J, with 8 bases in between. The germline V gene encodes CDR1 ENHRY and CDR2 SYGVKD. This CDR3 is CAISADRETQYF. For the CDR3, the DNA is TGTGCCATCAGTGCCGATCGGGAGACCCAGTACTTC.

This chain joins TRBV6-1 and TRBJ2-7; the match to TRBD1 covers 7 bases. The germline V gene has CDR1 MNHNS and CDR2 SASEGT. The CDR3 has 14 residues. The V and J ends lost 5 bases and 4 bases, in that order; junction bases with no gene match: 8. The DNA of the CDR3 is TGTGCCAGCAGTTCCTGGACAGGCGAGTACGAGCAGTACTTC. The encoded protein is CASSSWTGEYEQYF.

The gene calls are TRBV5-6 and TRBJ2-7; D gene unclear. The V and J ends lost 2 bases and 6 bases respectively, with 9 bases between them. The CDR3 length is 12 residues. CDR1 is SGHDT and CDR2 is YYEEEE in the germline V gene. The chain's CDR3 is CASSFWALEQYF. CDR3 nucleotides: TGTGCCAGCAGCTTTTGGGCCCTCGAGCAGTACTTC.

V usage is TRBV2 and J usage is TRBJ1-1; TRBD1 aligns across 8 bases. Germline V gene lookup returns CDR1 SNHLY and CDR2 FYNNEI. V was clipped by 7 bases and J by 2 bases; unmatched bases: 9. CDR3 length: 15 residues. In DNA form, the CDR3 reads TGTGCCAGCACCCAGAATACAGGGGGAAACACTGAAGCTTTCTTT. Its protein is CASTQNTGGNTEAFF.

This clonotype was found a few times. This sequence joins TRBV20-1 and TRBJ1-4, with 11 positions matching TRBD1. Germline V CDR1 and CDR2: DFQATT, SNEGSKA (reference sequence). The CDR3 totals 17 residues. V gave up 6 bases and J gave up 1 base; unmatched junction bases: 10. CDR3 sequence: CSANGQGAVGTNEKLFF. The CDR3 DNA reads TGCAGTGCGAATGGACAGGGGGCGGTTGGAACTAATGAAAAACTGTTTTTT.